This T cell receptor (beta chain) was documented in a study of shared clonotypes between healthy human individuals. A remark on this clone: Its antigen is undetermined.

Findings of the study overall: An expected dependence of interdonor clonotype sharing on sequencing depth was noted. Generally, naive subsets came out with larger estimated richness than memory subsets.

Donation came from healthy HIV-negative adults that had no recent acute infections or vaccinations. The test was conducted at deep level. TCRdb's copy holds only in-frame clones and misses some; the assay was immunoSEQ multiplex PCR. This repertoire shows about a million clones, more than 75% found once; its top ten account for approximately 1.5%. Input material: memory CD4+ T cells sorted from blood. Specified subset: CD45RA-negative fraction. The receptor comes from a man aged 18 to 30 in good health.

DNA of the CDR3: TGTGCCAGCCGAAGGGACAGGGACTCACTGGGAGCTTTCTTT. Protein: CASRRDRDSLGAFF. V and J are TRBV19 and TRBJ1-1, with 9 nucleotides matching TRBD1. CDR1 is LNHDA and CDR2 is SQIVND in the germline V gene (reference sequence). J was trimmed by 10 bases and V by 9 bases; bases with no gene match: 15. This CDR3 is built from 14 residues.